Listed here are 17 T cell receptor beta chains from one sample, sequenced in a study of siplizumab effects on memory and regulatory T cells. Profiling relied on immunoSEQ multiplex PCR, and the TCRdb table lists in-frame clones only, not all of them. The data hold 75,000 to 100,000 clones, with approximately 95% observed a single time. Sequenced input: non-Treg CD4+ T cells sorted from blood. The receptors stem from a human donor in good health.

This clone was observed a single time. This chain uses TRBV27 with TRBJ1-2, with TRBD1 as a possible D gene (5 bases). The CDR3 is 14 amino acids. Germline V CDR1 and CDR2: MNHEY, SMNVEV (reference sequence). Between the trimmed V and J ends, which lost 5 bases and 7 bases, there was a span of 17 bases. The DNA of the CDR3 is TGTGCCAGCAGTCCGAATCAGGGAAGTAGTGGCTACACCTTC. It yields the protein CASSPNQGSSGYTF.

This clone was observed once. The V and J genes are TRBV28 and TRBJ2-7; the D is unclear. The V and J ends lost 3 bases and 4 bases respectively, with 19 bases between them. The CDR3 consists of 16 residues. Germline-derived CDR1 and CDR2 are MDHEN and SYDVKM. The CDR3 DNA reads TGTGCCAGCAGTTTCTCCTTAGCCGGGTTATCTTACGAGCAGTACTTC. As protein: CASSFSLAGLSYEQYF.

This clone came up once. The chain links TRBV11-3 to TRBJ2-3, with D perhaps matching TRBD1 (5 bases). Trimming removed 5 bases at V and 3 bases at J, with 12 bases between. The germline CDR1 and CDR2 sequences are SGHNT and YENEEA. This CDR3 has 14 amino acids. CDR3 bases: TGTGCCAGCAGCCAGGGAAGTGCGACAGATACGCAGTATTTT. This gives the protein CASSQGSATDTQYF.

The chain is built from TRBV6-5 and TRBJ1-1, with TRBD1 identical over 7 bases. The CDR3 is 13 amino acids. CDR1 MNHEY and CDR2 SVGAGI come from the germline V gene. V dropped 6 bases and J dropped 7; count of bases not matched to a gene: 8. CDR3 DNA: TGTGCCAGCAGGGGTAGGGGGCGCGGTGAAGCTTTCTTT. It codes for CASRGRGRGEAFF.

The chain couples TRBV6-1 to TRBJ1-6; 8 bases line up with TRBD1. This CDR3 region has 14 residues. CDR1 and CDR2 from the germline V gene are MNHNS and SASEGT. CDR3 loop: CTTGASSYNSPLHF. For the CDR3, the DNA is TGTACGACAGGGGCAAGCTCCTATAATTCACCCCTCCACTTT.

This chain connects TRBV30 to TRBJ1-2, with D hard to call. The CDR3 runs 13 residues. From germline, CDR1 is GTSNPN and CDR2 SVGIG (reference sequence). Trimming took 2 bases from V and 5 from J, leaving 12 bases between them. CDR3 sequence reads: CAWSFREFYGYTF. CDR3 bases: TGTGCCTGGAGTTTTCGGGAGTTTTATGGCTACACCTTC.

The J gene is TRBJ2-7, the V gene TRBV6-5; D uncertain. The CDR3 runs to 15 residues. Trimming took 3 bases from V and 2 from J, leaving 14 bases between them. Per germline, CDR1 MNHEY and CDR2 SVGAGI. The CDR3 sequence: CASSYFPVRTYEQYF. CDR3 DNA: TGTGCCAGCAGTTATTTCCCGGTCCGTACCTACGAGCAGTACTTC.

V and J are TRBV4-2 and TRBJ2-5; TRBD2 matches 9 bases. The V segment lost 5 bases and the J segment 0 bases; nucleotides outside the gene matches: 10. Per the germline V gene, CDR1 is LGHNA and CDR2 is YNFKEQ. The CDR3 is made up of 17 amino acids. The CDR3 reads CASSSLSGGSYQETQYF. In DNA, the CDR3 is TGTGCCAGCAGCTCCTTGAGCGGGGGGTCGTACCAAGAGACCCAGTACTTC.

In DNA, the CDR3 is TGTGCCAGCAGCCAAGATACGGGGTACACTGAAGCTTTCTTT. Translated: CASSQDTGYTEAFF. V is TRBV14 and J is TRBJ1-1; D is undetermined. Germline V gene lookup returns CDR1 SGHDN and CDR2 FVKESK. The CDR3 totals 14 residues. V gave up 0 bases and J gave up 3 bases, with 8 bases separating them.

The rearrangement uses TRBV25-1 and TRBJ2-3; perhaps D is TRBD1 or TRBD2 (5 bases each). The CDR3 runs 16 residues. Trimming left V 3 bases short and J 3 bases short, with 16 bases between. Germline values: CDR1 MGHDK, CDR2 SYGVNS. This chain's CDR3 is CASSDGGKGGTDTQYF. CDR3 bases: TGTGCCAGCAGTGATGGGGGAAAGGGTGGGACAGATACGCAGTATTTT.

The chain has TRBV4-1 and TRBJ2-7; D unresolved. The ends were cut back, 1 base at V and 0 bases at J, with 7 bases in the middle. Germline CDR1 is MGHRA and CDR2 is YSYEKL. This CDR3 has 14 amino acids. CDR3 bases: TGCGCCAGCAGCCAAGTTACACCCTCCTACGAGCAGTACTTC. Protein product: CASSQVTPSYEQYF.

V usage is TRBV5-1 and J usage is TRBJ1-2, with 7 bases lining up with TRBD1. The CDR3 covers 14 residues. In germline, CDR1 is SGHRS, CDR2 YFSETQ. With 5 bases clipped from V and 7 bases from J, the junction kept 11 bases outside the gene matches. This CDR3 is CASRPEQGFTGYTF. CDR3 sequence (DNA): TGCGCCAGCAGGCCAGAACAGGGGTTCACTGGCTACACCTTC.

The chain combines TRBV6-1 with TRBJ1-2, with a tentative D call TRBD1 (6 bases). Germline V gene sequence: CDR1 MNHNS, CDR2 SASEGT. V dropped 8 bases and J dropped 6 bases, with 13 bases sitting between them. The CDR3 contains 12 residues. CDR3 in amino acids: CASAEGVDGYTF. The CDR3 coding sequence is TGTGCCAGCGCAGAGGGGGTCGATGGCTACACCTTC.

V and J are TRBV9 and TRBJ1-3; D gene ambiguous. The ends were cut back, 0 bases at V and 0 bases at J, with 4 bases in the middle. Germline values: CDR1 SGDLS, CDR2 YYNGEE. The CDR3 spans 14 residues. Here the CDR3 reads CASSVGRSGNTIYF. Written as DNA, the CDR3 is TGTGCCAGCAGCGTAGGGCGCTCTGGAAACACCATATATTTT.

The CDR3 sequence is CASSPPGTGGETQYF. The DNA of the CDR3 is TGTGCCAGCAGCCCCCCCGGCACCGGGGGAGAGACCCAGTACTTC. The chain carries TRBV7-2 and TRBJ2-5; TRBD2 is a possible D gene (6 bases). Trimming shortened V by 5 bases and J by 4 bases, and 17 bases separated the two germline ends. This CDR3 has 15 amino acids. Germline V gene data show CDR1 as SGHTA and CDR2 as FQGNSA.

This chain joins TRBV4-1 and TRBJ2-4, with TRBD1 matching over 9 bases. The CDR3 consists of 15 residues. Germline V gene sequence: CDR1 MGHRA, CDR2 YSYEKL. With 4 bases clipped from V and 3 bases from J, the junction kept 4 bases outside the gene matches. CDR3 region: CASSLGQGFKNIQYF. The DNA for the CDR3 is TGCGCCAGCAGCCTGGGACAGGGATTCAAAAACATTCAGTACTTC.

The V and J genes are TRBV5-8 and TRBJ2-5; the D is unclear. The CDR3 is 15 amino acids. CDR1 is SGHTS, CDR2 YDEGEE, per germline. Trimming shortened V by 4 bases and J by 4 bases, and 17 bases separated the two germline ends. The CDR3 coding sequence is TGTGCCAGCAGCATGACCCTTGGGGATCGAGAGACCCAGTACTTC. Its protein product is CASSMTLGDRETQYF.